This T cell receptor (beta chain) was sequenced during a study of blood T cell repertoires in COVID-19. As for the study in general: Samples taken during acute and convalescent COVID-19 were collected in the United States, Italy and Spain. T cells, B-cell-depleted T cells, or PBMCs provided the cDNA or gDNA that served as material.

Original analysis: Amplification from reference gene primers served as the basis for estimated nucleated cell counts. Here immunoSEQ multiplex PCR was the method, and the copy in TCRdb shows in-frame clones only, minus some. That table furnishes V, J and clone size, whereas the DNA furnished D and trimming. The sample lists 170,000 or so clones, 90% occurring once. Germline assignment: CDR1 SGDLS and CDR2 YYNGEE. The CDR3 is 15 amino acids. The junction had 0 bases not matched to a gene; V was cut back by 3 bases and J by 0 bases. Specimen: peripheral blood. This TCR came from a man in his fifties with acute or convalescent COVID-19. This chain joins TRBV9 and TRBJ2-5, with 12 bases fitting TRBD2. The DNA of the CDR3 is TGTGCCAGCAGCGGGACTAGCGGGGACCAAGAGACCCAGTACTTC. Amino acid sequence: CASSGTSGDQETQYF.